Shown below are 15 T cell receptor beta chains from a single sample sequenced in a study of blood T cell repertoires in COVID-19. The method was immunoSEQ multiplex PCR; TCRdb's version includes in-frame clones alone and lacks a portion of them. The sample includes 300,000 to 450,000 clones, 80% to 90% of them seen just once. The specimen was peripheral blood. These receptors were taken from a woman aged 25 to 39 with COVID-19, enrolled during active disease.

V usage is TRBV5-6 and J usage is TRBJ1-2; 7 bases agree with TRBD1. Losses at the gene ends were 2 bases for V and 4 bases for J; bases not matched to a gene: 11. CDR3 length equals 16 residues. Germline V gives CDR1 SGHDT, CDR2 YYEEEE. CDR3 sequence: CASSLGNRQGTYGYTF. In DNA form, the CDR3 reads TGTGCCAGCAGCTTAGGGAACAGACAGGGAACCTATGGCTACACCTTC.

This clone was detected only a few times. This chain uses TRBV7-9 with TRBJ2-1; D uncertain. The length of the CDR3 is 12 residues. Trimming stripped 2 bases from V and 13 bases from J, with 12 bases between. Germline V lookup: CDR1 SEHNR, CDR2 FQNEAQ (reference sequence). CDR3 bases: TGTGCCAGCAGCTTAAGCCGCCAAATCCAGTTCTTC. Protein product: CASSLSRQIQFF. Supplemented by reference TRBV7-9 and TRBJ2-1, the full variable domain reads DTGVSQNPRHKITKRGQNVTFRCDPISEHNRLYWYRQTLGQGPEFLTYFQNEAQLEKSRLLSDRFSAERPKGSFSTLEIQRTEQGDSAMYLCASSLSRQIQFFGPGTRLTVL.

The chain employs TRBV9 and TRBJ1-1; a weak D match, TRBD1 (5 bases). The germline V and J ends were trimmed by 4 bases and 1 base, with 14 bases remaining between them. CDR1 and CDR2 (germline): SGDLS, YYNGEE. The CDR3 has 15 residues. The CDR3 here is CASSLYGGGNTEAFF. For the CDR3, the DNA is TGTGCCAGCAGCCTATACGGGGGAGGGAACACTGAAGCTTTCTTT.

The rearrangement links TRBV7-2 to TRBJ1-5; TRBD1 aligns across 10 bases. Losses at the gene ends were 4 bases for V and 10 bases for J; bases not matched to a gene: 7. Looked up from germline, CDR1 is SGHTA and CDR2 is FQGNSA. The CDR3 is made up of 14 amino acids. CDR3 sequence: CASSSGQGTGPQHF. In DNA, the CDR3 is TGTGCCAGCAGCTCGGGACAGGGGACGGGACCCCAGCATTTT.

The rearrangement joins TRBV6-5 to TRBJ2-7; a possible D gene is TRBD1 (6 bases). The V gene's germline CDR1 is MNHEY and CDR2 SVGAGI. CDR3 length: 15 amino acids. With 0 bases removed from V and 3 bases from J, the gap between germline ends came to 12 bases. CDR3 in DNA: TGTGCCAGCAGTTACTCGCAGGGGCAGGTCTACGAGCAGTACTTC. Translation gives CASSYSQGQVYEQYF.

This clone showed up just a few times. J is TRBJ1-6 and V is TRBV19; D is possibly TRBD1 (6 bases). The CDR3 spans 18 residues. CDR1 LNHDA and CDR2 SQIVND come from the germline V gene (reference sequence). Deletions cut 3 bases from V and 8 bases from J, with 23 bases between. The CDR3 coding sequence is TGTGCCAGTAGTATCATGAGTCCCAGGACGGCAGGGGATTCACCCCTCCACTTT. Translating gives CASSIMSPRTAGDSPLHF.

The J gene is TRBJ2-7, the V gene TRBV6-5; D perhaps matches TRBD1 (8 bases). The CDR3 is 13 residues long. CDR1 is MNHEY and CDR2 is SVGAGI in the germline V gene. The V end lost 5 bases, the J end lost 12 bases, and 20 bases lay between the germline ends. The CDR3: CASSNGQGGQLYV. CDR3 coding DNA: TGTGCCAGCAGTAACGGACAGGGAGGGCAACTGTACGTC.

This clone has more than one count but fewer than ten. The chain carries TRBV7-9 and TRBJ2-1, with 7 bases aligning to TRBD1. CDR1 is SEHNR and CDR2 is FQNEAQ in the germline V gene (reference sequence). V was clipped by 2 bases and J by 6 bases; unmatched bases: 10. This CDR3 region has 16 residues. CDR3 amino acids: CASSLKGQRAGNEQFF. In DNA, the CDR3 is TGTGCCAGCAGCTTAAAGGGACAGAGGGCGGGCAATGAGCAGTTCTTC. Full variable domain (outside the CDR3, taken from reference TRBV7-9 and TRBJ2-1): DTGVSQNPRHKITKRGQNVTFRCDPISEHNRLYWYRQTLGQGPEFLTYFQNEAQLEKSRLLSDRFSAERPKGSFSTLEIQRTEQGDSAMYLCASSLKGQRAGNEQFFGPGTRLTVL.

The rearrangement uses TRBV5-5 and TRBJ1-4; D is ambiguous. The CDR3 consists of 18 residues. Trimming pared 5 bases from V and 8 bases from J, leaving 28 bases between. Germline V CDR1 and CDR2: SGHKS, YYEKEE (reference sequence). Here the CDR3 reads CASSWAGIYNSNGEKLFF. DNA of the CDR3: TGTGCCAGCAGTTGGGCGGGGATATACAACTCCAACGGGGAAAAACTGTTTTTT.

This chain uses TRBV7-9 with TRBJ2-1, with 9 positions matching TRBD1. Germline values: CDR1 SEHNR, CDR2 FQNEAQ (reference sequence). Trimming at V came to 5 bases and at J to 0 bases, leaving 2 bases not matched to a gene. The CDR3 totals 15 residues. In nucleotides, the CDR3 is TGTGCCAGCAGCAAACAGGGGGCCTCCTACAATGAGCAGTTCTTC. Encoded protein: CASSKQGASYNEQFF.

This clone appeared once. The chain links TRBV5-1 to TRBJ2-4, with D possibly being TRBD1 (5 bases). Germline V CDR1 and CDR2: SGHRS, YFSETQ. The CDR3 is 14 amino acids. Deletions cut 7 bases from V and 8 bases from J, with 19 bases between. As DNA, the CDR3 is TGCGCCAGCTCCCAAAACCCCAGGGTTGACATTCAGTACTTC. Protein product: CASSQNPRVDIQYF. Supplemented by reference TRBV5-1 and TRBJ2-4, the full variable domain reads KAGVTQTPRYLIKTRGQQVTLSCSPISGHRSVSWYQQTPGQGLQFLFEYFSETQRNKGNFPGRFSGRQFSNSRSEMNVSTLELGDSALYLCASSQNPRVDIQYFGAGTRLSVL.

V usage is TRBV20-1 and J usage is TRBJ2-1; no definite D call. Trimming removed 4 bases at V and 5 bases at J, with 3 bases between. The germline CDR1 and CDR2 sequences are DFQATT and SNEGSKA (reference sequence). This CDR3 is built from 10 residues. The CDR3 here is CSAIDNEQFF. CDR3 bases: TGCAGTGCTATCGACAATGAGCAGTTCTTC.

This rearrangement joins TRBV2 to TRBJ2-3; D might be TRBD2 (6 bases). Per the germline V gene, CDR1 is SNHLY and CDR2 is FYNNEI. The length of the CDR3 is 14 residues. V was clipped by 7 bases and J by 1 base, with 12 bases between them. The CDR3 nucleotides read TGTGCCAGCACGTGGGCTAGCGGCACAGATACGCAGTATTTT. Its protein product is CASTWASGTDTQYF.

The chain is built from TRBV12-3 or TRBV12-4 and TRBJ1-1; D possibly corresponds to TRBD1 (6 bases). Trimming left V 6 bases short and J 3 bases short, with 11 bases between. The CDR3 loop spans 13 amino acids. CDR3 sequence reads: CASRYRVYTEAFF. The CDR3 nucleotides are TGTGCCAGCAGGTACAGGGTTTACACTGAAGCTTTCTTT.

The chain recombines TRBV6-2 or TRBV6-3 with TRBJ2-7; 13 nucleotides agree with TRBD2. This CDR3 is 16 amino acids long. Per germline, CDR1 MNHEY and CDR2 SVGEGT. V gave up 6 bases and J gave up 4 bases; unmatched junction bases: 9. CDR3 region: CASSPSLAGGLYEQYF. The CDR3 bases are TGTGCCAGCAGCCCTTCACTAGCGGGGGGGTTGTACGAGCAGTACTTC.